This T cell receptor beta chain was captured in a study of T cells in Graves' hyperthyroidism and ophthalmopathy. Study findings and constraints: Stable hyperthyroidism was separated from ophthalmopathy by a model based on 13 V-J features. Most thyroid clonotypes that were expanded above 0.001 also turned up in blood.

Calling Graves' hyperthyroidism stable meant ophthalmopathy did not progress within 18 months. This clonotype was picked up many times. Its antigen is still unknown. Using RNA transcripts as the source, TCR beta CDR3 regions were amplified. HTBI primers were employed in a first-round RT-PCR of the TCR CDR3. TCRdb re-called the multiplex PCR reads with MiXCR, one entry per CDR3 protein. The sample records approximately 520,000 distinct CDR3 sequences, 20% being singletons. Trimming stripped 4 bases from V and 8 bases from J, with 17 bases between. This CDR3 contains 14 residues. CDR1 SGHDN and CDR2 FVKESK come from the germline V gene.

The sample taken for sequencing was blood. This TCR was recovered from a man aged 18 to 29 with Graves' hyperthyroidism. V is TRBV14 and J is TRBJ1-2; weak D call: TRBD1 (5 bases). This CDR3 is CASSPPGRRRGYTF. The CDR3 bases are TGTGCCAGCAGCCCACCGGGACGGCGACGAGGCTACACCTTC.